This TCR beta chain was recovered during a study of T cells after yellow fever vaccination. The overall study: Each low-cell-number fraction was prepared by means of SMART-Seq v4 Ultra Low Input.

The TCR cDNA carried a universal primer site and UMIs from 5'RACE template switching. MiXCR was run by TCRdb on the 5' RACE reads, yielding one entry per CDR3 protein. The table has some 390,000 distinct CDR3 sequences, roughly 6.2% seen once. Study outcomes and limitations: Though it reached lower strength, the secondary response hit its peak faster, day 5 versus 15. Abundant bulk-derived clonotypes could contaminate FACS-sorted repertoires.

This clonotype has a handful of counts. What it binds is not known. The germline gives CDR1 SGHNT, CDR2 YYREEE (reference sequence). The J segment lost 7 bases and the V segment lost 0 bases, leaving 4 bases of the junction unmatched. The CDR3 length is 14 residues. The chain joins TRBV5-4 to TRBJ2-1, with 7 bases lining up with TRBD2. The sample was PBMCs, taken 5 days after the yellow fever booster vaccination. The TCR was taken from a man aged 25-40 years who received the YFV17D yellow fever vaccine. The CDR3 region has the DNA TGTGCCAGCAGCTTGGCGGTTAGCGGGAATGAGCAGTTCTTC. Translating it yields CASSLAVSGNEQFF.